The 28 T cell receptor beta chains in this list originate from one sample, sequenced in a study of PD-L1 blockade in urothelial cancer. The time point denotes: peripheral blood 6 weeks after treatment start. The method was immunoSEQ multiplex PCR; TCRdb's version includes in-frame clones alone and lacks a portion of them. The sample contains 90,000 to 130,000 clones, about 91% of which appear only once. The sample consisted of PBMCs, taken around atezolizumab (anti-PD-L1) treatment. The receptors here all came from a man between 60 and 70 years old with urothelial cancer.

This sequence joins TRBV5-5 and TRBJ2-1; D call uncertain. There are 16 residues in the CDR3. Per germline, CDR1 SGHKS and CDR2 YYEKEE (reference sequence). The ends were cut back, 4 bases at V and 4 bases at J, with 18 bases in the middle. The CDR3 reads CASSQIGTVSYNEQFF. CDR3 bases: TGTGCCAGCAGCCAAATAGGTACAGTTTCGTACAATGAGCAGTTCTTC.

The chain links TRBV5-4 to TRBJ2-1; 7 nucleotides agree with TRBD2. The ends lost 1 base at V and 3 bases at J; junction bases unmatched: 1. CDR1 is SGHNT and CDR2 is YYREEE in the germline V gene (reference sequence). The CDR3 extends over 14 amino acids. CDR3 sequence reads: CASSLSSGYNEQFF. In nucleotides, the CDR3 is TGTGCCAGCAGCTTGTCTAGCGGCTACAATGAGCAGTTCTTC.

The chain couples TRBV4-3 to TRBJ2-2, with 9 bases lining up with TRBD1. Germline V gene data show CDR1 as LGHNA and CDR2 as YSLEER. CDR3 length equals 18 residues. The V gene end was trimmed by 0 bases and the J gene end by 0 bases; junction bases not matched to a gene: 5. CDR3: CASSQDWGQGSNTGELFF. Here the CDR3 DNA reads TGCGCCAGCAGCCAAGATTGGGGACAGGGTTCGAACACCGGGGAGCTGTTTTTT.

There are a few counts of this clone. V usage is TRBV7-9 and J usage is TRBJ2-5, with unresolved D. The CDR3 is 13 amino acids. Germline CDR1 reads SEHNR; CDR2 reads FQNEAQ (reference sequence). V was trimmed by 1 base and J by 5 bases, leaving 8 bases between them. CDR3 amino acids: CASSLVPEETQYF. The DNA for the CDR3 is TGTGCCAGCAGCTTAGTCCCGGAGGAGACCCAGTACTTC.

The J gene is TRBJ2-7, the V gene TRBV9; a possible D gene is TRBD2 (5 bases). Germline CDR1 reads SGDLS; CDR2 reads YYNGEE. The CDR3 consists of 14 residues. Trimming cost V 1 base and J 6 bases, with 14 bases left between them. The CDR3 DNA is TGTGCCAGCAGCGTAAGTCCGGGGTTCGGCGAGCAGTACTTC. It specifies CASSVSPGFGEQYF.

The rearrangement joins TRBV5-6 to TRBJ1-2, with TRBD1 matching over 9 bases. This CDR3 has 12 residues. V was clipped by 3 bases and J by 10 bases; unmatched bases: 4. The germline V gene has CDR1 SGHDT and CDR2 YYEEEE. In DNA, the CDR3 is TGTGCCAGCAGCTCCGGGACAGGGACCTACACCTTC. Translating it yields CASSSGTGTYTF.

The gene calls are TRBV28 and TRBJ2-2; 11 nucleotides match TRBD2. Trimming at V came to 3 bases and at J to 0 bases, leaving 0 bases not matched to a gene. Germline V gene lookup returns CDR1 MDHEN and CDR2 SYDVKM. The CDR3 is made up of 16 amino acids. The CDR3 loop is CASSLGLAANTGELFF. As DNA, the CDR3 is TGTGCCAGCAGTTTGGGACTAGCGGCGAACACCGGGGAGCTGTTTTTT.

In this sample, this clone turned up once. This chain links TRBV6-5 with TRBJ2-1, with TRBD1 matching 9 bases. Germline V gene sequence: CDR1 MNHEY, CDR2 SVGAGI. The CDR3 is made up of 15 amino acids. J was trimmed by 2 bases and V by 4 bases; bases with no gene match: 3. The CDR3 region has the DNA TGTGCCAGCAGTTCGGACAGGGGTACCTACAATGAGCAGTTCTTC. Translation gives CASSSDRGTYNEQFF.

The V call is TRBV7-2, the J call TRBJ2-5; D unclear. The CDR3 runs to 14 residues. The germline gives CDR1 SGHTA, CDR2 FQGNSA. Trimming pared 2 bases from V and 5 bases from J, leaving 12 bases between. This CDR3 reads CASSLRSGRETQYF. CDR3 DNA sequence: TGTGCCAGCAGCTTAAGGTCAGGCCGGGAGACCCAGTACTTC. Full variable domain (missing parts from reference TRBV7-2 and TRBJ2-5): GAGVSQSPSNKVTEKGKDVELRCDPISGHTALYWYRQSLGQGLEFLIYFQGNSAPDKSGLPSDRFSAERTGGSVSTLTIQRTQQEDSAVYLCASSLRSGRETQYFGPGTRLLVL.

The CDR3 DNA sequence: TGTGCCAGCAACCTGGGCGGGGGGTTGACCTACGAGCAGTACTTC. It translates to CASNLGGGLTYEQYF. The chain joins TRBV28 to TRBJ2-7, with 8 bases matching TRBD2. The CDR3 contains 15 residues. Germline CDR1 and CDR2: MDHEN and SYDVKM. Trimming took 7 bases from V and 2 from J; bases not matched to a gene: 10.

This chain uses TRBV5-8 with TRBJ1-4, with 9 bases identical to TRBD1. CDR3 length equals 16 residues. The V gene's germline CDR1 is SGHTS and CDR2 YDEGEE. V gave up 0 bases and J gave up 6 bases; unmatched junction bases: 6. CDR3 region: CASSLGTGAGDEKLFF. The CDR3 coding sequence is TGTGCCAGCAGCTTGGGGACAGGGGCAGGGGATGAAAAACTGTTTTTT.

This chain links TRBV5-4 with TRBJ2-5; 8 nucleotides agree with TRBD1. Looked up from germline, CDR1 is SGHNT and CDR2 is YYREEE (reference sequence). This CDR3 spans 16 amino acids. Germline trimming cut 0 bases from V and 7 bases from J; bases unmatched to any gene: 11. This chain's CDR3 is CASSLDQGTGPRTQYF. CDR3 coding DNA: TGTGCCAGCAGCTTGGATCAAGGGACAGGACCACGGACCCAGTACTTC.

The CDR3 DNA is TGTGCCAGCAGTTTCCGAGGCCCGAGGGGGTTGGGTGAAAAACTGTTTTTT. The encoded protein is CASSFRGPRGLGEKLFF. J is TRBJ1-4 and V is TRBV28; possible D gene TRBD1, 6 bases. V lost 3 bases, J lost 7 bases, and 21 bases lay in between. The CDR3 sequence is 17 residues long. Germline CDR1 and CDR2: MDHEN and SYDVKM.

The V and J genes are TRBV6-5 and TRBJ2-5; 13 bases match TRBD2. After removal of 8 bases from V and 5 bases from J, the junction contained 8 bases not matched to a gene. The germline CDR1 and CDR2 sequences are MNHEY and SVGAGI. The CDR3 has 15 amino acids. The CDR3 coding sequence is TGTGCCAGCCGAAGGACTAGCGGGAGAACGGAGACCCAGTACTTC. Translation: CASRRTSGRTETQYF.

The chain uses TRBV25-1 and TRBJ1-1, with a tentative D call TRBD1 (5 bases). Per germline, CDR1 MGHDK and CDR2 SYGVNS. This CDR3 is built from 14 residues. V was trimmed by 5 bases and J by 1 base, leaving 11 bases between them. This CDR3 reads CASSRQLGNTEAFF. Written as DNA, the CDR3 is TGTGCCAGCAGTCGACAGTTGGGGAACACTGAAGCTTTCTTT.

This chain links TRBV7-3 with TRBJ2-5; tentatively, D is TRBD2 (6 bases). The CDR3 length is 13 residues. The V end lost 5 bases, the J end lost 3 bases, and 10 bases lay between the germline ends. In germline, CDR1 is SGHTA, CDR2 FQGTGA. CDR3 amino acids: CASSQGTEETQYF. The DNA for the CDR3 is TGTGCCAGCAGCCAAGGGACTGAAGAGACCCAGTACTTC.

The rearrangement joins TRBV19 to TRBJ1-2; unclear D gene. CDR3 length: 12 residues. Trimming left V 7 bases short and J 8 bases short, with 14 bases between. The germline gives CDR1 LNHDA, CDR2 SQIVND (reference sequence). The CDR3 spells CASTDNSIGYTF. CDR3 sequence (DNA): TGTGCCAGTACAGACAATAGTATCGGCTACACCTTC. Looking up the rest from reference TRBV19 and TRBJ1-2 gives the full variable domain: DGGITQSPKYLFRKEGQNVTLSCEQNLNHDAMYWYRQDPGQGLRLIYYSQIVNDFQKGDIAEGYSVSREKKESFPLTVTSAQKNPTAFYLCASTDNSIGYTFGSGTRLTVV.

This rearrangement joins TRBV6-1 to TRBJ2-5, with 8 bases matching TRBD1. The CDR3 loop spans 14 amino acids. V gave up 6 bases and J gave up 3 bases; unmatched junction bases: 6. CDR1 and CDR2 (germline): MNHNS, SASEGT. The CDR3 DNA reads TGTGCCAGCAGCTCCCGGACAGGGAAAGAGACCCAGTACTTC. As protein: CASSSRTGKETQYF.

V and J are TRBV4-3 and TRBJ2-3; 11 nucleotides agree with TRBD2. With V trimmed by 1 base and J by 2 bases, 5 bases remained unmatched. Germline CDR1 LGHNA, CDR2 YSLEER. This CDR3 has 17 amino acids. CDR3 bases: TGCGCCAGCAGCCAAGGGCTAGCGGGGGGTAACACAGATACGCAGTATTTT. Its protein product is CASSQGLAGGNTDTQYF.

The chain carries TRBV5-1 and TRBJ2-3; 12 bases align to TRBD2. V lost 4 bases and J lost 4; bases outside the gene matches: 4. Looked up from germline, CDR1 is SGHRS and CDR2 is YFSETQ. The CDR3 sequence is 15 residues long. CDR3 sequence (DNA): TGCGCCAGCAGCCCTAGCGGGGGGGCCGCAGATACGCAGTATTTT. It yields the protein CASSPSGGAADTQYF.

The chain combines TRBV6-1 with TRBJ1-5; TRBD1 is a possible D gene (5 bases). The V and J ends lost 2 bases and 7 bases respectively, with 18 bases between them. This CDR3 is built from 16 residues. From germline, CDR1 is MNHNS and CDR2 SASEGT. The CDR3 loop is CASSERFARARQPQHF. The CDR3 DNA is TGTGCCAGCAGTGAAAGGTTCGCCAGGGCGAGGCAGCCCCAGCATTTT.

The chain links TRBV10-2 to TRBJ2-2, with D possibly TRBD1 on 6 matching bases. The CDR3 has 17 residues. CDR1 and CDR2 from the germline V gene are WSHSY and SAAADI. V dropped 3 bases and J dropped 0 bases, with 14 bases sitting between them. The CDR3 loop is CASSDSGTKSNTGELFF. Here the CDR3 DNA reads TGCGCCAGCAGTGATTCCGGGACAAAGTCGAACACCGGGGAGCTGTTTTTT.

The chain carries TRBV6-5 and TRBJ1-5, with a tentative D call TRBD1 (6 bases). Trimming removed 8 bases at V and 7 bases at J, with 12 bases between. The CDR3 contains 12 residues. From germline, CDR1 is MNHEY and CDR2 SVGAGI. DNA for the CDR3: TGTGCCAGCGGGACACCCGGCCAGCCCCAGCATTTT. It encodes CASGTPGQPQHF.

This chain links TRBV4-2 with TRBJ2-3; D not resolved. From germline, CDR1 is LGHNA and CDR2 YNFKEQ. This CDR3 contains 16 residues. V lost 0 bases, J lost 0 bases, and 10 bases lay in between. The CDR3 here is CASSQEVYLSTDTQYF. CDR3 coding DNA: TGTGCCAGCAGCCAAGAGGTCTACCTTAGCACAGATACGCAGTATTTT.

J is TRBJ1-4 and V is TRBV5-4; 8 positions agree with TRBD1. The germline V gene has CDR1 SGHNT and CDR2 YYREEE (reference sequence). The CDR3 is 16 residues long. With V trimmed by 1 base and J by 8 bases, 10 bases remained unmatched. The CDR3 is CASSLTEGQGHEKLFF. As DNA, the CDR3 is TGTGCCAGCAGCTTGACTGAAGGACAGGGACACGAAAAACTGTTTTTT.

This clone was seen just once. The rearrangement uses TRBV29-1 and TRBJ2-3, with a possible D match to TRBD2 (6 bases). Germline loops: CDR1 SQVTM, CDR2 ANQGSEA. Trimming removed 2 bases from V and 5 bases from J, with 8 bases in between. The CDR3 extends over 12 amino acids. The CDR3 protein is CSVESGEDTQYF. CDR3 DNA sequence: TGCAGCGTTGAATCGGGAGAAGATACGCAGTATTTT.

The chain recombines TRBV5-6 with TRBJ2-5, with D possibly matching TRBD2 (5 bases). The CDR3 is made up of 14 amino acids. CDR1 is SGHDT, CDR2 YYEEEE, per germline. V lost 2 bases to trimming and J lost 1 base, with 9 bases between them. As DNA, the CDR3 is TGTGCCAGCAGCTTCGGGGTAGCCCAAGAGACCCAGTACTTC. It translates to CASSFGVAQETQYF.

The chain combines TRBV7-2 with TRBJ2-7, with TRBD2 as a possible D gene (6 bases). The germline V gene has CDR1 SGHTA and CDR2 FQGNSA. CDR3 length equals 14 residues. The V and J ends lost 1 base and 5 bases respectively, with 12 bases between them. The CDR3 nucleotides are TGTGCCAGCAGCTTAGAACTAGCCACGAACGAGCAGTACTTC. As protein: CASSLELATNEQYF.